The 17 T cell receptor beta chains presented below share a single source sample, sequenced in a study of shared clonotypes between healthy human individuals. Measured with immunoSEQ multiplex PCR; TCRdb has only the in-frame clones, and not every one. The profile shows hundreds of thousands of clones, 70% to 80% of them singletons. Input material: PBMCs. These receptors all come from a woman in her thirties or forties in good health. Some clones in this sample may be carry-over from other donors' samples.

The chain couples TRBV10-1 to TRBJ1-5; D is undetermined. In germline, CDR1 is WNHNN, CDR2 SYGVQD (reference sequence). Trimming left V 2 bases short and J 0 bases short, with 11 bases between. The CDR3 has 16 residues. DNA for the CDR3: TGCGCCAGCAGTGAGAGGGCCGAATATAGCAATCAGCCCCAGCATTTT. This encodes CASSERAEYSNQPQHF.

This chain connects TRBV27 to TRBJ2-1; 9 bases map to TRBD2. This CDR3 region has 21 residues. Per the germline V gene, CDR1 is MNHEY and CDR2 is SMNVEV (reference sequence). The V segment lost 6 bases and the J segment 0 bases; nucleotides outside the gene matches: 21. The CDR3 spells CASRASRSSGIDYSSYNEQFF. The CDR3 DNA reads TGTGCCAGCAGAGCGAGCCGGTCTAGCGGGATCGACTATAGCTCCTACAATGAGCAGTTCTTC.

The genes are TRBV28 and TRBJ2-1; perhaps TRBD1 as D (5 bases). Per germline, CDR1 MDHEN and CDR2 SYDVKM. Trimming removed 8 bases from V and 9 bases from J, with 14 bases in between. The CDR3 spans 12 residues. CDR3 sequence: CASQGSGAEQFF. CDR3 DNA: TGTGCCAGCCAGGGATCAGGTGCTGAGCAGTTCTTC.

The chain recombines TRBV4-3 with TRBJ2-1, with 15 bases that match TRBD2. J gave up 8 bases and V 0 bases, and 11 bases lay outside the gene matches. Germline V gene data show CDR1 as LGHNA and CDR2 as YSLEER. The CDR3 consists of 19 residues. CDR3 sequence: CASSQDLQRTSGRADEQFF. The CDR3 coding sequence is TGCGCCAGCAGCCAAGACCTACAAAGGACTAGCGGGAGGGCCGATGAGCAGTTCTTC.

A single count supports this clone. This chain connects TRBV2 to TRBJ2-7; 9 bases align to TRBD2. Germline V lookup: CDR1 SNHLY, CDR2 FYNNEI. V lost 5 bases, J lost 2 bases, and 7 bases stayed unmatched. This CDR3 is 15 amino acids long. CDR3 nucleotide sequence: TGTGCCAGCAGTCAAAGCGGGAGGATGCCCTACGAGCAGTACTTC. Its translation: CASSQSGRMPYEQYF.

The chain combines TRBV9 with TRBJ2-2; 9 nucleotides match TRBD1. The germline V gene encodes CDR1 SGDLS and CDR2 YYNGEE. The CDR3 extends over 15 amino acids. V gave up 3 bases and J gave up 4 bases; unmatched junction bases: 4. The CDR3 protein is CASSELTGGTGELFF. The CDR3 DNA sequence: TGTGCCAGCAGCGAGCTGACAGGGGGCACCGGGGAGCTGTTTTTT. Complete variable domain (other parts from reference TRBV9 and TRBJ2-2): DSGVTQTPKHLITATGQRVTLRCSPRSGDLSVYWYQQSLDQGLQFLIQYYNGEERAKGNILERFSAQQFPDLHSELNLSSLELGDSALYFCASSELTGGTGELFFGEGSRLTVL.

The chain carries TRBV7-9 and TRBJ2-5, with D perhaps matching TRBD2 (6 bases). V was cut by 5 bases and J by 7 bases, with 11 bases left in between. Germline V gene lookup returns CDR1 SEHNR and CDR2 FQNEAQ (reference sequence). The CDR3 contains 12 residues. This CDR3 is CASSREEGTQYF. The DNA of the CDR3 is TGTGCCAGCAGCAGGGAGGAGGGGACCCAGTACTTC. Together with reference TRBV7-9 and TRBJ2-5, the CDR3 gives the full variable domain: DTGVSQNPRHKITKRGQNVTFRCDPISEHNRLYWYRQTLGQGPEFLTYFQNEAQLEKSRLLSDRFSAERPKGSFSTLEIQRTEQGDSAMYLCASSREEGTQYFGPGTRLLVL.

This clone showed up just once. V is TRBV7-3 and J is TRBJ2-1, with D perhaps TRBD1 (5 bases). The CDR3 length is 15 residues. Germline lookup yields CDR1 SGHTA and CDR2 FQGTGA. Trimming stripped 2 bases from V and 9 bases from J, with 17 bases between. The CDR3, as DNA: TGTGCCAGCAGCTTAGGGTTGGGCTTAGACAGTGAGCAGTTCTTC. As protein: CASSLGLGLDSEQFF.

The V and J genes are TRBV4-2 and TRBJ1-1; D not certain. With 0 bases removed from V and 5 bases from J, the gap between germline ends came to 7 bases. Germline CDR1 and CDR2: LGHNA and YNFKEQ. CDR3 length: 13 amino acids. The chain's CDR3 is CASSQDSLTEAFF. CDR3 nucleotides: TGTGCCAGCAGCCAAGATAGCTTGACTGAAGCTTTCTTT.

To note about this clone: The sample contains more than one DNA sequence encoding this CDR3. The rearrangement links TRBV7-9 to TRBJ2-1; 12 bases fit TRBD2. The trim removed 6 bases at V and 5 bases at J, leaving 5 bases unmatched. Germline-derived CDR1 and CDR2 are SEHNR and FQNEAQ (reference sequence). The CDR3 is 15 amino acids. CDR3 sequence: CASSSGLAGNNEQFF. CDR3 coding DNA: TGTGCCAGCAGTTCCGGACTAGCGGGAAACAATGAGCAGTTCTTC.

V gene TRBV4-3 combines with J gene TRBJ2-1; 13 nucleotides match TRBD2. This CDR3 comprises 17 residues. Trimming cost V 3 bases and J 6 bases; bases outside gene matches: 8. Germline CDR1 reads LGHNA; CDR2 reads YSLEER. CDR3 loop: CASSQGLGTSGANEQFF. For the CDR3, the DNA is TGCGCCAGCAGCCAGGGATTAGGGACTAGCGGGGCCAATGAGCAGTTCTTC.

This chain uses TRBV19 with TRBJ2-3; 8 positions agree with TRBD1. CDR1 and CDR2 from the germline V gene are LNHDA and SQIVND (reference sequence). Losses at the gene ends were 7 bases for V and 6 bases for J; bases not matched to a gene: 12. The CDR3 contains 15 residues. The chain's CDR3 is CASNPGQGAGDTQYF. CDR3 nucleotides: TGTGCCAGTAACCCCGGGCAGGGGGCCGGGGATACGCAGTATTTT.

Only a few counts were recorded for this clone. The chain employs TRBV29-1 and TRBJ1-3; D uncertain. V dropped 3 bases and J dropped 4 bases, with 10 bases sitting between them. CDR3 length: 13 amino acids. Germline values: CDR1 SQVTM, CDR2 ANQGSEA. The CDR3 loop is CSVDEGTGNTIYF. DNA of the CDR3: TGCAGCGTTGACGAGGGAACAGGAAACACCATATATTTT.

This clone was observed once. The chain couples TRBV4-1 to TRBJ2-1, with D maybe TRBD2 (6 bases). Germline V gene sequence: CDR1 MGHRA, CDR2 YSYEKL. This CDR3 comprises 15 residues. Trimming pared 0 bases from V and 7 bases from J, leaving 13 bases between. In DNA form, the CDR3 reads TGCGCCAGCAGCCAAGAGGTGATTAGCGGAAATGAGCAGTTCTTC. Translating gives CASSQEVISGNEQFF.

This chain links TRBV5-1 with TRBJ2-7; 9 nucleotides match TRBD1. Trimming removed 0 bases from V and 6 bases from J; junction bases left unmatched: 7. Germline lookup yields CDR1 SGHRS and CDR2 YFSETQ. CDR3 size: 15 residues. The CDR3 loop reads CASSLGPGQGAEQYF. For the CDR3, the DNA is TGCGCCAGCAGCTTGGGGCCGGGACAGGGCGCCGAGCAGTACTTC.

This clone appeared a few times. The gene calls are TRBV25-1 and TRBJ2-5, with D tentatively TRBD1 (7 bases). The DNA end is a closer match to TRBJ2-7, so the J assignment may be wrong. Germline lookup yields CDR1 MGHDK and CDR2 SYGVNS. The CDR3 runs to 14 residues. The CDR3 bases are TGTGCCAGCAGTGACTCCGCAGGGGGGTACGAGCAGTACTTC. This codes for CASSDSAGGYEQYF.

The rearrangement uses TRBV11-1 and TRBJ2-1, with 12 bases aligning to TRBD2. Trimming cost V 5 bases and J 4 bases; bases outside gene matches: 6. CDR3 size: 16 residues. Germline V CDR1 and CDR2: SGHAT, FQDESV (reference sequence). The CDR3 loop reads CASSRTGTSGYNEQFF. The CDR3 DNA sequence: TGTGCCAGCAGCCGCACCGGGACTAGCGGGTACAATGAGCAGTTCTTC.